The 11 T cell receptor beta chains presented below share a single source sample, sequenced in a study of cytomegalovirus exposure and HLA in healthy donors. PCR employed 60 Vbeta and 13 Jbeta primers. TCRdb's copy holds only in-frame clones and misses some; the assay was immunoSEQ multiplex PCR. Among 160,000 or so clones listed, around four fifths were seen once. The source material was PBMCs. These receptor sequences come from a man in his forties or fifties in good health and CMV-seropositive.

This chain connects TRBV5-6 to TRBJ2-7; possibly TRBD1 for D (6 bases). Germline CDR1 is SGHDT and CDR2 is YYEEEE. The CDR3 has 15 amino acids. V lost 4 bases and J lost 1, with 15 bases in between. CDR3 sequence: CASSLIGGQSYEQYF. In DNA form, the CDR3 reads TGTGCCAGCAGCCTCATCGGAGGACAGTCCTACGAGCAGTACTTC.

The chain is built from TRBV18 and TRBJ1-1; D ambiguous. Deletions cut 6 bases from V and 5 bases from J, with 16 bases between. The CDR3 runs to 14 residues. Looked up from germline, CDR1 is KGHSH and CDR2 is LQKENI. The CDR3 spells CASSPWTVRTEAFF. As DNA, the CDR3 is TGTGCCAGCTCCCCCTGGACTGTGAGGACTGAAGCTTTCTTT.

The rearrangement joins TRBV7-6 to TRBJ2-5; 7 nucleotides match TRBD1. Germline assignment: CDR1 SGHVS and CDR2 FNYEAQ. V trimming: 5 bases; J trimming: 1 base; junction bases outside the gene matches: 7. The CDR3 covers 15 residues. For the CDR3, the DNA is TGTGCCAGCAGCCCCCTAGGGACAGTCCAAGAGACCCAGTACTTC. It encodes CASSPLGTVQETQYF.

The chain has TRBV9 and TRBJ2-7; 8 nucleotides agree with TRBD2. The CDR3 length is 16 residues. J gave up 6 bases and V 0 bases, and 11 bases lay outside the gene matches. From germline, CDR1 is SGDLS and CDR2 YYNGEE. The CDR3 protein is CASSVAPAGVSAEQYF. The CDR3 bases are TGTGCCAGCAGCGTAGCTCCAGCGGGAGTTTCAGCCGAGCAGTACTTC.

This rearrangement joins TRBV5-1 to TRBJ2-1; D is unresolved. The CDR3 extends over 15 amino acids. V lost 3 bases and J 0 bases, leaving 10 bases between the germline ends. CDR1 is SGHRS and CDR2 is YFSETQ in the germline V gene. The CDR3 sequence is CASSSVTNSYNEQFF. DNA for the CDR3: TGCGCCAGCAGCTCGGTCACGAACTCCTACAATGAGCAGTTCTTC.

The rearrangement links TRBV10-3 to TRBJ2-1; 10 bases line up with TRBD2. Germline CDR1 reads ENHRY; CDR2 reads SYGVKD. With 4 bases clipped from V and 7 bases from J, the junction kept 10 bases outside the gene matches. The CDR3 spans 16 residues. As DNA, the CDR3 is TGTGCCATCAGTGTCTCGAGCGGGGGGGCAGGAAATGAGCAGTTCTTC. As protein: CAISVSSGGAGNEQFF.

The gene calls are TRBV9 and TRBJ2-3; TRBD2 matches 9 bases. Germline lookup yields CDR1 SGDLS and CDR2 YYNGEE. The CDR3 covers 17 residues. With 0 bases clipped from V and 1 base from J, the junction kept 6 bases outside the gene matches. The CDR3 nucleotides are TGTGCCAGCAGCGTAGCTCGAGCGGGAGGCGGCACAGATACGCAGTATTTT. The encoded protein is CASSVARAGGGTDTQYF.

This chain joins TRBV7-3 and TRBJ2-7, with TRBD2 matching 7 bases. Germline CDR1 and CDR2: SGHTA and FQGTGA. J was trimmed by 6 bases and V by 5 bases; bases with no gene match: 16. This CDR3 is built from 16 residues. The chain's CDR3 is CASSPRLAGSLAEQYF. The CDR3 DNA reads TGTGCCAGCAGCCCTAGACTAGCTGGTTCTCTCGCCGAGCAGTACTTC.

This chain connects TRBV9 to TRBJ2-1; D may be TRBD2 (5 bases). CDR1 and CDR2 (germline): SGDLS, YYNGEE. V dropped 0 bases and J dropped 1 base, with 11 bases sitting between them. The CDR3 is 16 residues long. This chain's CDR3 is CASSVVVGGSYNEQFF. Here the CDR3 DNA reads TGTGCCAGCAGCGTAGTTGTGGGCGGGTCCTACAATGAGCAGTTCTTC. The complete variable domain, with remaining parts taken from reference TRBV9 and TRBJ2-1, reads DSGVTQTPKHLITATGQRVTLRCSPRSGDLSVYWYQQSLDQGLQFLIQYYNGEERAKGNILERFSAQQFPDLHSELNLSSLELGDSALYFCASSVVVGGSYNEQFFGPGTRLTVL.

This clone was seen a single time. The CDR3 reads CASTLGQGLYGYTF. The CDR3 coding sequence is TGTGCCAGCACCTTGGGGCAGGGGCTCTATGGCTACACCTTC. This chain links TRBV28 with TRBJ1-2, with D tentatively TRBD1 (6 bases). This CDR3 contains 14 residues. The germline V gene has CDR1 MDHEN and CDR2 SYDVKM. Trimming took off 7 bases at V and 4 bases at J, with 16 bases between the two ends.

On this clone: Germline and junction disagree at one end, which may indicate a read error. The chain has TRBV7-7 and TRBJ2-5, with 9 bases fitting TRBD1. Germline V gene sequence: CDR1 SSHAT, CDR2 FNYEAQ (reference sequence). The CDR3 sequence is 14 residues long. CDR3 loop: CASSLGTGKETQYF. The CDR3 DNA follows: TGTGCTAGCAGCTTAGGGACAGGGAAAGAGACCCAGTACTTC.